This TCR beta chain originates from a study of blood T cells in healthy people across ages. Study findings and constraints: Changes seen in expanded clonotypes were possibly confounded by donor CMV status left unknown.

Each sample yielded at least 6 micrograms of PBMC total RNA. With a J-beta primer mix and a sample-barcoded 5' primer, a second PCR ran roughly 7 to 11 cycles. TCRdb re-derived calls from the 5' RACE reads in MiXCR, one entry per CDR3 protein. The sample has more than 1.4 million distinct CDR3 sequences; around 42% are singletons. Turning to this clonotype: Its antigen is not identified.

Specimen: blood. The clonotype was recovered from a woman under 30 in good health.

The CDR3 is CSTRPRGSSDTQYF. CDR3 nucleotide sequence: TGCAGTACCCGTCCGCGAGGGAGTTCAGATACGCAGTATTTT. V usage is TRBV20-1 and J usage is TRBJ2-3, with D possibly TRBD2 on 5 matching bases. CDR3 length: 14 residues. Trimming removed 8 bases from V and 4 bases from J, with 19 bases in between. CDR1 is DFQATT, CDR2 SNEGSKA, per germline (reference sequence).